One and the same sample provided the 9 T cell receptor beta chains below, sequenced in a study of cytotoxic CD8 clonotypes in ibrutinib-treated CLL. Sequencing was performed with immunoSEQ multiplex PCR; in TCRdb, only in-frame clones are kept and a portion is missing. Of some 81,000 clones detected, 75% to 85% appear once; the ten largest clones hold around 5%. The sample here was PBMCs, taken after 12 months of ibrutinib treatment. The receptor set was obtained from a human donor with chronic lymphocytic leukemia.

The chain joins TRBV7-9 to TRBJ2-7, with a possible D match to TRBD2 (5 bases). This CDR3 contains 15 residues. CDR1 is SEHNR, CDR2 FQNEAQ, per germline (reference sequence). V lost 1 base, J lost 6 bases, and 16 bases lay in between. DNA of the CDR3: TGTGCCAGCAGCTTAGGTTCGGGGATCTTTCCCGAGCAGTACTTC. Protein sequence: CASSLGSGIFPEQYF.

The V gene is TRBV27, the J gene TRBJ1-2; 9 nucleotides match TRBD1. Germline CDR1 MNHEY, CDR2 SMNVEV (reference sequence). V lost 3 bases to trimming and J lost 8 bases; unmatched junction nucleotides: 4. CDR3 length: 13 residues. The CDR3 bases are TGTGCCAGCAGTTTCCAGGACAGGGGCGGCTACACCTTC. Translation gives CASSFQDRGGYTF.

The rearrangement uses TRBV14 and TRBJ2-1; D not resolved. The germline CDR1 and CDR2 sequences are SGHDN and FVKESK. V was trimmed by 6 bases and J by 0 bases, leaving 6 bases between them. This CDR3 region has 13 residues. The CDR3 reads CASSVGSYNEQFF. As DNA, the CDR3 is TGTGCCAGCAGTGTTGGCTCCTACAATGAGCAGTTCTTC.

V usage is TRBV9 and J usage is TRBJ1-2; no firm D call. Germline CDR1 is SGDLS and CDR2 is YYNGEE. V was shortened by 0 bases and J by 8 bases, with 8 bases between the two germline ends. The CDR3 extends over 12 amino acids. CDR3 protein: CASSVGPGGYTF. The CDR3 DNA reads as TGTGCCAGCAGCGTAGGCCCGGGGGGCTACACCTTC.

The rearrangement joins TRBV2 to TRBJ2-7, with 10 bases aligning to TRBD1. CDR3 size: 15 residues. The junction had 1 base not matched to a gene; V was cut back by 1 base and J by 1 base. Germline V gene lookup returns CDR1 SNHLY and CDR2 FYNNEI. The CDR3 loop reads CASSEGQGASYEQYF. CDR3 nucleotide sequence: TGTGCCAGCAGTGAAGGACAGGGGGCTTCCTACGAGCAGTACTTC.

The chain couples TRBV7-6 to TRBJ2-7; D gene uncertain. This CDR3 region has 14 residues. V was shortened by 0 bases and J by 6 bases, with 12 bases between the two germline ends. Germline assignment: CDR1 SGHVS and CDR2 FNYEAQ. DNA of the CDR3: TGTGCCAGCAGCTTAGCCCCCCGGTCGGGCGAGCAGTACTTC. Protein product: CASSLAPRSGEQYF. The full variable domain, its missing parts supplied by reference TRBV7-6 and TRBJ2-7, is GAGVSQSPRYKVTKRGQDVALRCDPISGHVSLYWYRQALGQGPEFLTYFNYEAQQDKSGLPNDRFSAERPEGSISTLTIQRTEQRDSAMYRCASSLAPRSGEQYFGPGTRLTVT.

The CDR3 here is CASSQTPSSYNEQFF. The CDR3 DNA is TGTGCCAGCAGCCAGACCCCGAGCTCCTACAATGAGCAGTTCTTC. J is TRBJ2-1 and V is TRBV7-3; D is undetermined. From germline, CDR1 is SGHTA and CDR2 FQGTGA. The CDR3 has 15 amino acids. V was pared by 5 bases and J by 0 bases, with 11 bases between.

Concerning this clone: This sample also contains other DNA sequences that code for the same CDR3. The rearrangement joins TRBV5-1 to TRBJ2-5; no reliable D call. Germline values: CDR1 SGHRS, CDR2 YFSETQ. The V end lost 0 bases, the J end lost 2 bases, and 2 bases lay between the germline ends. This CDR3 comprises 12 residues. As DNA, the CDR3 is TGCGCCAGCAGCTTGGGTCAAGAGACCCAGTACTTC. Amino acid sequence: CASSLGQETQYF.

V usage is TRBV7-2 and J usage is TRBJ2-2, with no clear D. The germline V and J ends were trimmed by 1 base and 1 base, with 7 bases remaining between them. The CDR3 contains 15 residues. Germline-derived CDR1 and CDR2 are SGHTA and FQGNSA. CDR3 protein: CASSLGHGNTGELFF. Here the CDR3 DNA reads TGTGCCAGCAGCTTAGGTCATGGGAACACCGGGGAGCTGTTTTTT.